The next 25 T cell receptor beta chains were all read from a single sample in a study of cytomegalovirus exposure and HLA in healthy donors. The PCR contained 60 Vbeta and 13 Jbeta primers. Method: immunoSEQ multiplex PCR; TCRdb's copy keeps in-frame clones and lacks some. The profile shows about 52,000 clones, approximately 70% of them singletons. The sequenced material came from PBMCs. The receptors originated from a woman in her forties or fifties in good health and CMV-seronegative.

The V call is TRBV2, the J call TRBJ1-6; maybe TRBD1 (6 bases). From germline, CDR1 is SNHLY and CDR2 FYNNEI. V lost 4 bases and J 1 base, leaving 14 bases between the germline ends. This CDR3 region has 17 residues. The CDR3 sequence is CASSGAGGQSYNSPLHF. The CDR3 DNA reads as TGTGCCAGCAGTGGGGCGGGGGGACAATCCTATAATTCACCCCTCCACTTT. The variable domain in full, completed from reference TRBV2 and TRBJ1-6, reads EPEVTQTPSHQVTQMGQEVILRCVPISNHLYFYWYRQILGQKVEFLVSFYNNEISEKSEIFDDQFSVERPDGSNFTLKIRSTKLEDSAMYFCASSGAGGQSYNSPLHFGNGTRLTVT.

The V and J genes are TRBV30 and TRBJ2-1; 9 bases line up with TRBD2. Trimming took 6 bases from V and 0 from J; bases not matched to a gene: 3. CDR1 is GTSNPN and CDR2 is SVGIG in the germline V gene (reference sequence). This CDR3 region has 14 residues. For the CDR3, the DNA is TGTGCCTGTGGCGGGAGGGCCTCCTACAATGAGCAGTTCTTC. The encoded protein is CACGGRASYNEQFF.

CDR3 sequence: CASSTRAGGQETQYF. CDR3 DNA: TGTGCCAGCAGCACGAGAGCGGGGGGGCAAGAGACCCAGTACTTC. The rearrangement uses TRBV9 and TRBJ2-5; 10 bases match TRBD2. The CDR3 consists of 15 residues. V gave up 4 bases and J gave up 2 bases; unmatched junction bases: 5. From germline, CDR1 is SGDLS and CDR2 YYNGEE.

The V and J genes are TRBV9 and TRBJ2-7, with D maybe TRBD2 (6 bases). The V and J ends lost 0 bases and 5 bases respectively, with 15 bases between them. Germline-derived CDR1 and CDR2 are SGDLS and YYNGEE. The CDR3 is made up of 15 amino acids. CDR3 residues: CASSVAAGTAHEQYF. DNA of the CDR3: TGTGCCAGCAGCGTAGCGGCGGGAACCGCCCACGAGCAGTACTTC.

This clone was counted only a few times. V gene TRBV7-2 combines with J gene TRBJ1-4; D is ambiguous. Trimming left V 5 bases short and J 8 bases short, with 12 bases between. In germline, CDR1 is SGHTA, CDR2 FQGNSA. This CDR3 spans 13 amino acids. The CDR3 protein is CASSPDGLEKLFF. In nucleotides, the CDR3 is TGTGCCAGCAGCCCCGACGGGTTGGAAAAACTGTTTTTT.

The V call is TRBV7-9, the J call TRBJ2-1; the match to TRBD2 covers 13 bases. Losses at the gene ends were 10 bases for V and 7 bases for J; bases not matched to a gene: 10. The CDR3 covers 15 residues. In germline, CDR1 is SEHNR, CDR2 FQNEAQ (reference sequence). This chain's CDR3 is CANSKPGLAGNEQFF. In DNA, the CDR3 is TGTGCCAATTCTAAACCGGGACTAGCGGGAAATGAGCAGTTCTTC.

The V and J genes are TRBV27 and TRBJ1-2, with 10 bases aligning to TRBD1. The CDR3 is made up of 14 amino acids. The trim removed 2 bases at V and 8 bases at J, leaving 5 bases unmatched. Germline lookup yields CDR1 MNHEY and CDR2 SMNVEV (reference sequence). Here the CDR3 DNA reads TGTGCCAGCAGTTTAAATGGACAGGGGGACGGCTACACCTTC. It yields the protein CASSLNGQGDGYTF.

This chain links TRBV7-9 with TRBJ2-3; D unresolved. Per germline, CDR1 SEHNR and CDR2 FQNEAQ (reference sequence). There are 12 residues in the CDR3. V shed 5 bases and J shed 6 bases, with 9 bases lying between them. Here the CDR3 reads CASSPNVDTQYF. CDR3 sequence (DNA): TGTGCCAGCAGCCCTAACGTGGATACGCAGTATTTT.

This chain links TRBV9 with TRBJ2-3, with TRBD2 identical over 9 bases. Germline lookup yields CDR1 SGDLS and CDR2 YYNGEE. V shed 6 bases, J shed 3 bases, and the junction held 5 bases outside the gene matches. The CDR3 contains 14 residues. The CDR3 here is CASTGLAGTDTQYF. CDR3 sequence (DNA): TGTGCCAGCACCGGCCTAGCGGGGACAGATACGCAGTATTTT. Using reference TRBV9 and TRBJ2-3 for the parts outside the CDR3, the full variable domain is DSGVTQTPKHLITATGQRVTLRCSPRSGDLSVYWYQQSLDQGLQFLIQYYNGEERAKGNILERFSAQQFPDLHSELNLSSLELGDSALYFCASTGLAGTDTQYFGPGTRLTVL.

The chain is built from TRBV7-2 and TRBJ1-5; tentative D call: TRBD1 (6 bases). The V end was cut by 1 base, the J end by 9 bases, with 13 bases between. Germline assignment: CDR1 SGHTA and CDR2 FQGNSA. The CDR3 consists of 14 residues. In nucleotides, the CDR3 is TGTGCCAGCAGCTTAGAACAGGGTTTTTCGCCCCAGCATTTT. It yields the protein CASSLEQGFSPQHF.

J is TRBJ1-2 and V is TRBV5-4; D is unclear. There are 15 residues in the CDR3. Germline values: CDR1 SGHNT, CDR2 YYREEE (reference sequence). V lost 4 bases and J lost 1, with 14 bases in between. The CDR3 loop is CASSAEIFVNYGYTF. CDR3 DNA: TGTGCCAGCAGCGCGGAAATTTTTGTTAACTATGGCTACACCTTC.

As concerns this clone: At one end, the junction sequence differs from germline, possibly due to a read error. The V and J genes are TRBV5-1 and TRBJ1-6, with D unclear. Germline lookup yields CDR1 SGHRS and CDR2 YFSETQ. CDR3 length: 17 residues. This CDR3 is CSSSLGWREGPHSPLHF. Written as DNA, the CDR3 is TGCTCCAGCAGCTTGGGATGGAGAGAGGGCCCCCATTCACCCCTCCACTTT.

This clone was detected only once. The V call is TRBV30, the J call TRBJ2-1; 9 positions agree with TRBD1. The length of the CDR3 is 13 residues. Germline V CDR1 and CDR2: GTSNPN, SVGIG (reference sequence). J was trimmed by 8 bases and V by 3 bases; bases with no gene match: 5. The chain's CDR3 is CAWRIQGADEQFF. In DNA, the CDR3 is TGTGCCTGGAGAATACAGGGGGCGGATGAGCAGTTCTTC.

This clone was observed a single time. The junction departs from germline at one end; a sequencing error may be responsible. This chain connects TRBV7-9 to TRBJ1-1; D is unclear. The length of the CDR3 is 12 residues. Germline CDR1 and CDR2: SEHNR and FQNEAQ (reference sequence). CDR3 sequence: CSSSLQNTEAFF. Here the CDR3 DNA reads TGTTCCAGCAGCTTACAGAACACTGAAGCTTTCTTT.

The CDR3 spells CASSQNPRDTEAFF. In DNA form, the CDR3 reads TGCGCCAGCAGCCAAAACCCCCGGGACACTGAAGCTTTCTTT. The chain recombines TRBV4-3 with TRBJ1-1; D unclear. Trimming shortened V by 2 bases and J by 3 bases, and 10 bases separated the two germline ends. The CDR3 is 14 amino acids. CDR1 and CDR2 from the germline V gene are LGHNA and YSLEER.

This sequence joins TRBV5-1 and TRBJ2-2; TRBD1 agrees at 7 bases. J lost 6 bases, V lost 2 bases, and 7 bases had no gene match. This CDR3 contains 15 residues. Germline V gene data show CDR1 as SGHRS and CDR2 as YFSETQ. The CDR3 region is CASSFGTEGAGELFF. CDR3 in DNA: TGCGCCAGCAGCTTCGGGACAGAGGGGGCCGGGGAGCTGTTTTTT.

V usage is TRBV28 and J usage is TRBJ1-1; D is perhaps TRBD1 (5 bases). Per the germline V gene, CDR1 is MDHEN and CDR2 is SYDVKM. V was cut by 6 bases and J by 4 bases, with 15 bases left in between. The CDR3 has 14 amino acids. The CDR3, as DNA: TGTGCCAGCAGCCGGGGGGGATCGGGCACTGAAGCTTTCTTT. This sequence encodes CASSRGGSGTEAFF.

V and J are TRBV6-1 and TRBJ1-4; no firm D call. Germline V CDR1 and CDR2: MNHNS, SASEGT. The V end lost 6 bases, the J end lost 6 bases, and 11 bases lay between the germline ends. This CDR3 contains 13 residues. CDR3 DNA: TGTGCCAGCAGACCCCGTGTAGATGAAAAACTGTTTTTT. Residues: CASRPRVDEKLFF.

The genes are TRBV9 and TRBJ2-1, with 7 bases identical to TRBD2. The CDR3 is 15 residues long. The germline CDR1 and CDR2 sequences are SGDLS and YYNGEE. The V and J ends lost 3 bases and 5 bases, in that order; junction bases with no gene match: 8. The CDR3 loop is CASSAGLAENNEQFF. CDR3 sequence (DNA): TGTGCCAGCAGCGCGGGGCTAGCGGAAAACAATGAGCAGTTCTTC.

J is TRBJ1-2 and V is TRBV28; tentative D call: TRBD1 (5 bases). Trimming removed 6 bases from V and 4 bases from J, with 12 bases in between. The CDR3 has 13 amino acids. Germline values: CDR1 MDHEN, CDR2 SYDVKM. CDR3 DNA: TGTGCCAGCAGAACACAGGTCCCCTATGGCTACACCTTC. Encoded protein: CASRTQVPYGYTF.

The chain joins TRBV29-1 to TRBJ2-6, with D tentatively TRBD2 (7 bases). This CDR3 contains 17 residues. V lost 4 bases and J lost 1, with 17 bases in between. Germline V CDR1 and CDR2: SQVTM, ANQGSEA. This chain's CDR3 is CSVGGGGSVSGANVLTF. CDR3 nucleotides: TGCAGCGTTGGGGGAGGGGGTTCGGTTTCTGGGGCCAACGTCCTGACTTTC.

The chain is built from TRBV7-9 and TRBJ1-2; D perhaps matches TRBD1 (6 bases). The V gene's germline CDR1 is SEHNR and CDR2 FQNEAQ (reference sequence). The CDR3 consists of 15 residues. V lost 6 bases, J lost 5 bases, and 19 bases lay in between. The DNA for the CDR3 is TGTGCCAGCAGGGGGGCAGGGCGATTGGAATATGGCTACACCTTC. Its protein is CASRGAGRLEYGYTF. Variable domain in full (rest from reference TRBV7-9 and TRBJ1-2): DTGVSQNPRHKITKRGQNVTFRCDPISEHNRLYWYRQTLGQGPEFLTYFQNEAQLEKSRLLSDRFSAERPKGSFSTLEIQRTEQGDSAMYLCASRGAGRLEYGYTFGSGTRLTVV.

This clone was observed a few times. With a far larger clone one base away, a read error is the likely cause. This specimen includes other DNA sequences encoding the same CDR3. The chain combines TRBV5-1 with TRBJ1-5; the D gene is possibly TRBD1 (6 bases). V lost 0 bases and J lost 13, with 14 bases in between. The CDR3 is 13 amino acids. Germline V lookup: CDR1 SGHRS, CDR2 YFSETQ. CDR3 DNA sequence: TGCGCCAGCAGCTTGGAGGGGGACCGGCCGCAGCATTTT. It is translated as CASSLEGDRPQHF.

The rearrangement uses TRBV6-5 and TRBJ1-1, with 8 nucleotides matching TRBD1. V gave up 4 bases and J gave up 5 bases; unmatched junction bases: 12. The CDR3 length is 16 residues. Germline assignment: CDR1 MNHEY and CDR2 SVGAGI. The CDR3 sequence is CASSSPPQGAKTEAFF. The CDR3 DNA sequence: TGTGCCAGCAGTTCCCCGCCTCAGGGGGCGAAGACTGAAGCTTTCTTT.

The rearrangement links TRBV15 to TRBJ2-5, with TRBD1 identical over 10 bases. CDR3 length: 14 residues. Trimming cost V 3 bases and J 5 bases; bases outside gene matches: 3. Germline V lookup: CDR1 LNHNV, CDR2 YYDKDF (reference sequence). The CDR3 region has the DNA TGTGCCACCAGCAGGGACAGGGGGTTTGAGACCCAGTACTTC. Its protein product is CATSRDRGFETQYF.